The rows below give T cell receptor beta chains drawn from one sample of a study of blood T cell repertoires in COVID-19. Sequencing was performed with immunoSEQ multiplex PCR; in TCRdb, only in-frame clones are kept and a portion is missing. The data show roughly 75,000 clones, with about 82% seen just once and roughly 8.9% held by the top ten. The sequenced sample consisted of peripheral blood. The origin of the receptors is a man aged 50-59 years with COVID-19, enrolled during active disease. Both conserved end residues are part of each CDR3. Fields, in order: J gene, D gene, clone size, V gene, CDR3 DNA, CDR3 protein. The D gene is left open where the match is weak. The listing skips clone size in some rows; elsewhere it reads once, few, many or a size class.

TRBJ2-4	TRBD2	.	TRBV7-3	TGTGCCAGCAGCTTAAGCCCCGGCGGGGGAGGGGAAAACATTCAGTACTTC	CASSLSPGGGGENIQYF
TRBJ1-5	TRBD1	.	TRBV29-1	TGCAGCGTTTCCACAGGGGGCTTACAGCCCCAGCATTTT	CSVSTGGLQPQHF
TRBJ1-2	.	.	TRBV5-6	TGTGCCAGCAGCCCCGACATCTACTATGGCTACACCTTC	CASSPDIYYGYTF
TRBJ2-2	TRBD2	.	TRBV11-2	TGTGCCAGCAGCTTTAGCGGGTTAGACACCGGGGAGCTGTTTTTT	CASSFSGLDTGELFF
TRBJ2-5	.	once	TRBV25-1	TGTGCCAGCGCCCCCCGGGACAGCAGCGGGAGAGGAGTCGAGACCCAGTACTTC	CASAPRDSSGRGVETQYF
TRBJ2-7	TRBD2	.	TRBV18	TGTGCCAGCTCACCATACCCGGGACTAGCGGTTAGCTCCTACGAGCAGTACTTC	CASSPYPGLAVSSYEQYF
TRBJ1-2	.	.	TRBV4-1	TGCGCCAGCAGCCATATAAGCATGGCAGGGGTGGATGGCTACACCTTC	CASSHISMAGVDGYTF
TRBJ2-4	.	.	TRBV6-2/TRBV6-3	TGTGCCAGCAGTTTTAGCGGACAAAGCATTCAGTACTTC	CASSFSGQSIQYF
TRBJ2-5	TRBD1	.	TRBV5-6	TGTGCCAGCAGCCCCCTTGGCGACAGGGGTCGAGAGACCCAGTACTTC	CASSPLGDRGRETQYF
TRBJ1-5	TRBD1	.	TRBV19	TGTGCCAGTAGTGGCCGGGACAGGTTCAATCAGCCCCAGCATTTT	CASSGRDRFNQPQHF
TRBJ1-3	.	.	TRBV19	TGTGCCAGTAGTACCCGACAAGGAAACACCATATATTTT	CASSTRQGNTIYF
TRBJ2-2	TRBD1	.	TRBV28	TGTGCCAGCAGTTTCGTGGGACAGGGCGATATCGGGGAGCTGTTTTTT	CASSFVGQGDIGELFF